This T cell receptor beta chain was documented in a study of response to subunit inactivated influenza vaccine. TCRdb recomputed calls from the RT-PCR reads with MiXCR, one row per CDR3 protein. The sample holds around 750,000 distinct CDR3 sequences, approximately 21% seen once. Germline CDR1 SGHVS, CDR2 FNYEAQ. Trimming took 2 bases from V and 0 from J; bases not matched to a gene: 8. The length of the CDR3 is 18 residues. This receptor was identified in a middle-aged man who received an inactivated influenza vaccine. The sample consisted of PBMCs from blood, taken 4 to 6 days after vaccination. The V call is TRBV7-6, the J call TRBJ2-1; 9 nucleotides line up with TRBD2. CDR3 loop: CASSLSSPSGTSYNEQFF. CDR3 bases: TGTGCCAGCAGCTTATCGTCTCCTAGCGGGACCTCCTACAATGAGCAGTTCTTC.